This TCR beta chain was retrieved from a study of Ad26.COV2.S vaccination and SARS-CoV-2 variants. Overall study: Among those in the COV1001 Ad26.COV2.S trial arm was the donor. Study results and caveats: Recipients of either vaccine or placebo displayed similar breadth of non-spike TCRs. The authors reported substantial breadth in spike-specific CD8+ and CD4+ T cell responses after vaccination.

Sequenced by immunoSEQ multiplex PCR; TCRdb stores in-frame clones only, minus some. The table shows roughly 250,000 clones, with around 85% occurring only once. The CDR3 totals 14 residues. Germline CDR1 ENHRY, CDR2 SYGVKD. Trimming removed 11 bases at V and 1 base at J, with 17 bases between. Treatment of the sample: 15 to 20 received Ad26.COV2.S at low or high dose, single or two shots; 5 received placebo; per-sample allocation not given. Day 63 after the first injection of vaccine or placebo was the sampling time. Wuhan-strain spike was delivered by a replication-incompetent Ad26 vector. With respect to this clone: What it binds is not known.

This clonotype was obtained from a person between 18 and 65 years old who received the Ad26.COV2.S COVID-19 vaccine or a placebo. The chain is built from TRBV10-3 and TRBJ1-1, with D perhaps matching TRBD1 (5 bases). The starting material was peripheral blood, obtained in a trial of Ad26.COV2.S vaccine versus placebo. The chain's CDR3 is CAARGPRPNTEAFF. In DNA form, the CDR3 reads TGTGCCGCTAGGGGACCTCGCCCGAACACTGAAGCTTTCTTT.